Listed below are T cell receptor beta chains from one sample, sequenced in a study of graft-versus-host responses after intestinal transplantation. Assay: immunoSEQ multiplex PCR; the TCRdb copy retains only in-frame clones and omits some. The table lists tens of thousands of clones, approximately 95% of them singletons. No antigens are known for them. The sequencing used unstimulated CD4+ T cells sorted from spleen or lymph node cells, collected before transplant. Receptors were obtained from a human donor who was the organ donor for an intestinal transplant. CDR3s include the opening cysteine and the closing phenylalanine or tryptophan. D genes are given only for firm matches. Some rows have no size entry. The others give once, few or many, or a class for an expanded clone.

TRBD1	NA	TRBV25-1	TRBJ2-7	CASSDRVQYEQYF	TGTGCCAGCAGCGACAGGGTTCAATACGAGCAGTACTTC
NA	NA	TRBV5-4	TRBJ1-2	CASSFLALSVSGGGYTF	TGTGCCAGCAGCTTTTTAGCCCTTAGTGTTTCAGGTGGTGGCTACACCTTC
NA	NA	TRBV25-1	TRBJ1-3	CASSESGLRRNTIYF	TGTGCCAGCAGTGAATCCGGGCTCCGTAGGAACACCATATATTTT
NA	once	TRBV7-2	TRBJ1-1	CASRGQGNTEAFF	TGTGCCAGCAGGGGGCAGGGGAACACTGAAGCTTTCTTT
NA	NA	TRBV25-1	TRBJ1-6	CASSEGDSYNSPLHF	TGTGCCAGCAGTGAAGGGGACTCCTATAATTCACCCCTCCACTTT
TRBD1	once	TRBV7-2	TRBJ1-2	CASSFQTGGGYTF	TGTGCCAGCAGCTTCCAGACAGGGGGTGGCTACACCTTC
TRBD1	few	TRBV7-2	TRBJ1-6	CASSLATGGNSPLHF	TGTGCCAGCAGCTTAGCGACAGGGGGCAATTCACCCCTCCACTTT
NA	NA	TRBV5-6	TRBJ2-5	CASSFGSKETQYF	TGTGCCAGCAGCTTCGGAAGCAAAGAGACCCAGTACTTC
NA	NA	TRBV4-1	TRBJ1-5	CASSQETGLNQPQHF	TGCGCCAGCAGCCAAGAGACAGGACTCAATCAGCCCCAGCATTTT
NA	NA	TRBV19	TRBJ2-3	CASSIASGTDTQYF	TGTGCCAGTAGTATCGCTAGCGGCACAGATACGCAGTATTTT
NA	NA	TRBV5-1	TRBJ2-3	CASSLRGGSTDTQYF	TGCGCCAGCAGCTTGAGGGGTGGAAGCACAGATACGCAGTATTTT
TRBD2	NA	TRBV5-3	TRBJ2-7	CARSFPGQRGISHEQYF	TGTGCCAGAAGCTTCCCCGGGCAGCGGGGGATCTCCCACGAGCAGTACTTC
NA	NA	TRBV5-5	TRBJ1-2	CASSLGGNYGYTF	TGTGCCAGCAGCTTGGGGGGTAACTATGGCTACACCTTC
NA	NA	TRBV27	TRBJ2-7	CATAPRVAYEQYF	TGTGCCACCGCCCCCAGGGTAGCCTACGAGCAGTACTTC
NA	NA	TRBV6-1	TRBJ1-3	CASSESLSGNTIYF	TGTGCCAGCAGTGAATCCCTCTCTGGAAACACCATATATTTT
NA	NA	TRBV12-2	TRBJ1-1	CASRLGTGTEAFF	TGTGCAAGTCGCTTAGGGACGGGCACTGAAGCTTTCTTT
NA	NA	TRBV19	TRBJ1-1	CASSLRGVNTEAFF	TGTGCCAGTAGTCTCCGTGGAGTGAACACTGAAGCTTTCTTT
NA	NA	TRBV19	TRBJ1-2	CASSGSAGNGYTF	TGTGCCAGTAGTGGTAGCGCAGGGAATGGCTACACCTTC
NA	NA	TRBV6-6	TRBJ2-2	CASRGRGTGELFF	TGTGCCAGCAGAGGTCGGGGGACCGGGGAGCTGTTTTTT
NA	NA	TRBV21-1	TRBJ1-2	CATSDRTNYGYTF	TGTGCCACTTCCGACAGGACCAACTATGGCTACACCTTC
NA	NA	TRBV5-1	TRBJ1-1	CASSPGGGGFPEAFF	TGCGCCAGCAGCCCCGGTGGGGGAGGGTTCCCTGAAGCTTTCTTT
TRBD2	NA	TRBV5-1	TRBJ2-3	CASSQTSGGAKADTQYF	TGCGCCAGCAGCCAGACTAGCGGGGGGGCAAAAGCAGATACGCAGTATTTT
NA	NA	TRBV9	TRBJ2-3	CASSVEPWPPGDTQYF	TGTGCCAGCAGCGTAGAGCCTTGGCCCCCAGGGGATACGCAGTATTTT
TRBD1	NA	TRBV11-2	TRBJ1-6	CASSSIGQGNSPLHF	TGTGCCAGCAGCTCAATCGGACAGGGAAATTCACCCCTCCACTTT
TRBD1	NA	TRBV7-2	TRBJ1-5	CASSWTGGQPQHF	TGTGCCAGCAGCTGGACAGGGGGTCAGCCCCAGCATTTT
TRBD2	NA	TRBV6-6	TRBJ2-7	CASSPSGGPYEQYF	TGTGCCAGCAGTCCTAGCGGGGGCCCCTACGAGCAGTACTTC
NA	NA	TRBV19	TRBJ1-1	CASSIRDTEAFF	TGTGCCAGTAGTATTCGGGATACTGAAGCTTTCTTT
NA	NA	TRBV7-2	TRBJ2-7	CASSSTPLGYEQYF	TGTGCCAGCAGCTCAACACCGCTAGGGTACGAGCAGTACTTC
TRBD2	NA	TRBV7-2	TRBJ2-7	CASSVSGGYEQYF	TGTGCCAGCAGCGTTAGCGGGGGTTACGAGCAGTACTTC
NA	NA	TRBV7-2	TRBJ2-2	CASSFRNTGELFF	TGTGCCAGCAGCTTCCGGAACACCGGGGAGCTGTTTTTT
TRBD1	NA	TRBV2	TRBJ2-2	CASSGDRGIGELFF	TGTGCCAGCAGCGGAGACAGGGGGATCGGGGAGCTGTTTTTT
NA	NA	TRBV28	TRBJ2-7	CASSLFPHDGRRRSEQYF	TGTGCCAGCAGTTTATTCCCCCACGACGGACGCCGGAGGTCCGAGCAGTACTTC
TRBD1	NA	TRBV10-3	TRBJ1-2	CAISASSRQGYGYTF	TGTGCCATCAGTGCCTCGAGTAGACAGGGCTATGGCTACACCTTC
TRBD1	few	TRBV4-2	TRBJ1-3	CASSRHRGSGNTIYF	TGTGCCAGCAGCCGCCACAGGGGATCCGGAAACACCATATATTTT
NA	NA	TRBV19	TRBJ1-4	CASSIGAGATNEKLFF	TGTGCCAGTAGTATAGGAGCAGGGGCAACTAATGAAAAACTGTTTTTT
NA	NA	TRBV4-2	TRBJ2-3	CASSQDRRTDTQYF	TGTGCCAGCAGCCAAGATAGGCGCACAGATACGCAGTATTTT
TRBD1	NA	TRBV11-2	TRBJ1-4	CASSTYSLGTGGPGLFF	TGTGCCAGCAGCACCTACTCCCTCGGGACAGGCGGGCCAGGACTGTTTTTT
NA	once	TRBV2	TRBJ2-5	CASSEVGGTQYF	TGTGCCAGCAGTGAAGTGGGGGGGACCCAGTACTTC
NA	NA	TRBV7-3	TRBJ2-1	CASSSEASSYNEQFF	TGTGCCAGCAGCTCGGAGGCGAGCTCCTACAATGAGCAGTTCTTC
TRBD2	NA	TRBV5-6	TRBJ2-7	CASSLGRASGGEQYF	TGTGCCAGCAGCTTGGGCAGGGCGAGCGGGGGGGAGCAGTACTTC
NA	NA	TRBV5-1	TRBJ2-5	CASSLGRETQYF	TGCGCCAGCAGCTTGGGCCGGGAGACCCAGTACTTC
TRBD1	few	TRBV7-9	TRBJ2-7	CASSPYRGPYEQYF	TGTGCCAGCAGCCCATACAGGGGTCCCTACGAGCAGTACTTC
NA	NA	TRBV19	TRBJ1-3	CATAGPFSGNTIYF	TGTGCCACCGCCGGGCCCTTCTCTGGAAACACCATATATTTT
NA	NA	TRBV5-1	TRBJ2-1	CASSLADTYNEQFF	TGCGCCAGCAGCTTGGCCGATACCTACAATGAGCAGTTCTTC
TRBD2	NA	TRBV19	TRBJ2-3	CASSPQTSGASNTQYF	TGTGCCAGTAGTCCTCAGACTAGCGGGGCGTCGAATACGCAGTATTTT
TRBD1	NA	TRBV6-1	TRBJ1-5	CASSGQGGNQPQHF	TGTGCCAGCAGTGGACAGGGCGGCAATCAGCCCCAGCATTTT
TRBD1	NA	TRBV19	TRBJ1-1	CASSITPDRRNTEAFF	TGTGCCAGTAGTATAACCCCGGACAGGAGGAACACTGAAGCTTTCTTT